The rows below give T cell receptor beta chains drawn from one sample of a study of OX40 agonist ivuxolimab in advanced cancers. Assay used: immunoSEQ multiplex PCR; TCRdb lists only in-frame clones, some missing. This sample has some 30,000 clones, with 60% to 75% found just once. Sequenced here: CD4+ or CD8+ T cells sorted from blood, sampled in a trial of the OX40 agonist ivuxolimab. The source of these receptors is an adult with an advanced solid tumor such as melanoma, head and neck, liver or kidney cancer. Each CDR3 is given with its conserved first and last residue. Each record gives: J gene, D gene, V gene, clone size, CDR3 DNA, CDR3 protein. The D gene is left open where the match is weak. Size is omitted from some rows. Given values are once, few, many or a class for expanded clones.

TRBJ2-1,.,TRBV13,.,TGTGCCAGCAGCTTGAGACTAACCAATGAGCAGTTCTTC,CASSLRLTNEQFF
TRBJ2-2,.,TRBV7-6,.,TGTGCCAGCAGCTTTTTGAGGACGGGGAACACCGGGGAGCTGTTTTTT,CASSFLRTGNTGELFF
TRBJ1-1,TRBD1,TRBV10-3,.,TGTGCCATCATGGGACAGCAGAACACTGAAGCTTTCTTT,CAIMGQQNTEAFF
TRBJ1-2,.,TRBV30,few,TGTGCCTGGAGTTTGGTTAACTATGGCTACACCTTC,CAWSLVNYGYTF
TRBJ2-5,.,TRBV29-1,.,TGCAGCGCCCATAGGACAGCGGGGGAGACCCAGTACTTC,CSAHRTAGETQYF
TRBJ1-1,TRBD1,TRBV6-5,.,TGTGCCAGCAGTCTTGACAGGGGAGGCACTGAAGCTTTCTTT,CASSLDRGGTEAFF
TRBJ2-3,TRBD2,TRBV6-6,.,TGTGCCAGCAGTTACTCCGGGACTAGCATAGATACGCAGTATTTT,CASSYSGTSIDTQYF
TRBJ2-5,TRBD2,TRBV9,.,TGTGCCAGCAGCGTAGGTAGCGGGGGAACCAATCAAGAGACCCAGTACTTC,CASSVGSGGTNQETQYF
TRBJ2-5,.,TRBV6-1,.,TGTGCCAGCAGTAAGAACTTCCAAGAGACCCAGTACTTC,CASSKNFQETQYF
TRBJ2-6,.,TRBV7-8,.,TGTGCCAGCAGCTTAGCCTCCGGGGCCAACGTCCTGACTTTC,CASSLASGANVLTF
TRBJ1-5,.,TRBV6-6,.,TGTGCCAGTCGACGGGGGGCGGATCAGCCCCAGCATTTT,CASRRGADQPQHF